This T cell receptor beta chain was documented in a study of response to subunit inactivated influenza vaccine. Findings of the study overall: It was suggested by the authors that few new T cells are recruited by each seasonal influenza vaccination.

TCRdb processed the RT-PCR reads anew with MiXCR; each CDR3 protein has one entry. The sample carries roughly 550,000 distinct CDR3 sequences, approximately 20% recorded once. V was pared by 7 bases and J by 10 bases, with 25 bases between. CDR1 and CDR2 from the germline V gene are MNHEY and SVGEGT. The length of the CDR3 is 15 residues. This clonotype was seen a handful of times. Its antigen is not identified. This sample was also put to use in a study of T cells expressing NK-cell markers. That paper notes: Template switching by 5'RACE with UMIs generated the TCR beta cDNA. The sequencing cohort of eight donors included seven HCMV-seropositive individuals and one seronegative individual. The same clonotypes also predominated in the CD3+CD56-NKG2C+ fraction of several donors. The study left the HCMV specificity of expanded NKG2C+ T cell clones unresolved.

This TCR came from a man in his forties or fifties who received an inactivated influenza vaccine. This specimen was CD4+ T cells sorted from PBMCs, taken 12 days after vaccination. This chain uses TRBV6-2 or TRBV6-3 with TRBJ1-1, with D maybe TRBD1 (5 bases). The CDR3 nucleotides read TGTGCCAGCACCTGGGGCAGGGTTGTGACTAGCGGAGCTTTCTTT. Protein: CASTWGRVVTSGAFF.